The present T cell receptor (beta chain) was sequenced within a study of blood T cell repertoires in COVID-19. Study as a whole: There were acute and convalescent COVID-19 samples, and they came from the United States, Italy and Spain. Sample material is recorded as cDNA or gDNA derived from T cells, B-cell-depleted T cells, or PBMCs.

In the source study's methods: Cell counts per sample came from amplifying reference gene primers. The table came from immunoSEQ multiplex PCR; TCRdb's copy has only in-frame clones and leaves some out. For V, J and clone size, that table is used; D and trimming come from the DNA. The sample has 200,000 to 300,000 clones, 83% seen once. This clone has a single count. There are 12 residues in the CDR3. Germline trimming cut 7 bases from V and 9 bases from J; bases unmatched to any gene: 7. Germline values: CDR1 SQVTM, CDR2 ANQGSEA. The chain joins TRBV29-1 to TRBJ2-1, with 9 positions matching TRBD1. Sequencing was performed on peripheral blood. This clonotype was sampled from a human donor in a cohort sampled during active COVID-19. The CDR3 protein is CSAGQGQGEQFF. The CDR3 DNA sequence: TGCAGCGCGGGACAGGGCCAAGGTGAGCAGTTCTTC.